This entry describes one T cell receptor beta chain. The data derive from a study of blood T cell repertoires in COVID-19. Looking at the study overall: COVID-19 samples, acute and convalescent, were from the United States, Italy and Spain. In each case, the material was cDNA or gDNA derived from T cells, B-cell-depleted T cells, or PBMCs.

CDR1 SGHVS and CDR2 FNYEAQ come from the germline V gene. The CDR3 has 16 residues. Trimming cost V 5 bases and J 3 bases; bases outside gene matches: 8. In the authors' methods: Using reference gene primer amplification, nucleated cell counts were estimated. The method was immunoSEQ multiplex PCR; TCRdb's version includes in-frame clones alone and lacks a portion of them. Clonal size and the V and J genes are those of that table, whereas D and trimming came from the DNA. The data hold about 28,000 clones, with 87% observed a single time. This sequence was found in a man in his 60s with active COVID-19. Sequenced sample: peripheral blood. The chain has TRBV7-6 and TRBJ2-3; 10 bases line up with TRBD1. The CDR3 sequence: CASSPFGTGDTDTQYF. CDR3 in DNA: TGTGCCAGCAGCCCATTTGGGACAGGGGATACAGATACGCAGTATTTT.